One sample yielded the 12 T cell receptor beta chains listed below, sequenced in a study of blood T cells in healthy people across ages. Through a sample-barcoded 5' primer and a J-beta primer mix, a second PCR was run for roughly 6 to 12 cycles. TCRdb processed the 5' RACE reads anew with MiXCR; each CDR3 protein has one entry. Among roughly 1,800,000 distinct CDR3 sequences listed, roughly 49% were seen once. Sequencing was performed on blood. The receptors were gathered from a middle-aged woman in good health.

This clonotype was recorded a few times. The V call is TRBV7-9, the J call TRBJ2-5; tentatively, D is TRBD1 (6 bases). Germline loops: CDR1 SEHNR, CDR2 FQNEAQ (reference sequence). The ends were cut back, 5 bases at V and 4 bases at J, with 17 bases in the middle. CDR3 length equals 15 residues. The CDR3 spells CASSQSGQIRETQYF. DNA of the CDR3: TGTGCCAGCAGCCAATCCGGACAGATAAGAGAGACCCAGTACTTC.

This clonotype was seen only a few times. The V and J genes are TRBV6-5 and TRBJ2-1; D may be TRBD1 or TRBD2 (6 bases each). Germline CDR1 and CDR2: MNHEY and SVGAGI. V was shortened by 0 bases and J by 9 bases, with 12 bases between the two germline ends. CDR3 length equals 14 residues. Here the CDR3 DNA reads TGTGCCAGCAGTTACTCTTGGGGGGCGGGTGAGCAGTTCTTC. Its protein product is CASSYSWGAGEQFF.

In this sample, this clonotype turned up a few times. The V and J genes are TRBV27 and TRBJ1-2, with 7 bases identical to TRBD1. V lost 4 bases to trimming and J lost 7 bases; unmatched junction nucleotides: 9. CDR1 MNHEY and CDR2 SMNVEV come from the germline V gene (reference sequence). This CDR3 is 14 amino acids long. The CDR3 loop is CASSSLDRAGGYTF. CDR3 coding DNA: TGTGCCAGCAGTTCCCTAGACAGGGCCGGTGGCTACACCTTC.

This rearrangement joins TRBV28 to TRBJ2-5, with D tentatively TRBD1 or TRBD2 (6 bases each). Germline assignment: CDR1 MDHEN and CDR2 SYDVKM. Trimming removed 5 bases at V and 11 bases at J, with 18 bases between. The length of the CDR3 is 13 residues. The chain's CDR3 is CASSRGRNRGQYF. The CDR3 DNA is TGTGCCAGCAGTAGGGGGAGGAACAGAGGGCAGTACTTC.

This clonotype occurred a few times. This rearrangement joins TRBV28 to TRBJ2-7; TRBD1 might be the D (5 bases). The CDR3 is 15 residues long. V lost 2 bases and J 5 bases, leaving 16 bases between the germline ends. In germline, CDR1 is MDHEN, CDR2 SYDVKM. The CDR3 DNA follows: TGTGCCAGCAGTTTAATGACAGATGGGCCTAACGAGCAGTACTTC. This gives the protein CASSLMTDGPNEQYF.

V gene TRBV15 combines with J gene TRBJ2-5; 7 positions match TRBD2. Looked up from germline, CDR1 is LNHNV and CDR2 is YYDKDF (reference sequence). The ends lost 0 bases at V and 6 bases at J; junction bases unmatched: 10. The CDR3 is made up of 16 amino acids. CDR3: CATSRDLASGSQTQYF. CDR3 coding DNA: TGTGCCACCAGCAGAGATTTAGCTAGCGGTAGTCAGACCCAGTACTTC.

Worth noting for this clonotype: A read error may account for a junction end that differs from germline. The chain is built from TRBV11-2 and TRBJ1-1; D might be TRBD1 (5 bases). The CDR3 is made up of 18 amino acids. Germline lookup yields CDR1 SGHAT and CDR2 FQNNGV. Written as DNA, the CDR3 is TGTGCCAGCAGCGAAAGACAGCGACTGCCCGTTGTGAACACCGAAGCTTTCTTT. Encoded protein: CASSERQRLPVVNTEAFF.

V usage is TRBV11-2 and J usage is TRBJ2-5; D uncertain. The DNA end is more similar to TRBJ2-7, so the J call may be wrong. Germline CDR1 is SGHAT and CDR2 is FQNNGV. This CDR3 spans 12 amino acids. CDR3 sequence (DNA): TGTGCCAGCAGCCGCGAACGATACGAGCAGTACTTC. Translation gives CASSRERYEQYF.

The chain is built from TRBV20-1 and TRBJ2-3; D may be TRBD2 (6 bases). The germline V gene has CDR1 DFQATT and CDR2 SNEGSKA (reference sequence). The ends were cut back, 0 bases at V and 2 bases at J, with 15 bases in the middle. This CDR3 is built from 16 residues. For the CDR3, the DNA is TGCAGTGCTAGAGAGAGGCCTAGCGAACACACAGATACGCAGTATTTT. Encoded protein: CSARERPSEHTDTQYF.

The chain joins TRBV14 to TRBJ1-1, with TRBD1 matching over 10 bases. Looked up from germline, CDR1 is SGHDN and CDR2 is FVKESK. Unmatched junction bases numbered 4, after V lost 2 bases and J lost 7 bases. The CDR3 is 14 residues long. The CDR3 is CASSQMGTGVEAFF. Here the CDR3 DNA reads TGTGCCAGCAGCCAAATGGGGACAGGGGTTGAAGCTTTCTTT.

This CDR3 reads CASRAWGDTQYF. CDR3 nucleotide sequence: TGTGCCAGCCGGGCCTGGGGAGATACGCAGTATTTT. V gene TRBV2 combines with J gene TRBJ2-3; D remains unclear. This CDR3 is 12 amino acids long. Germline V lookup: CDR1 SNHLY, CDR2 FYNNEI. Deletions cut 8 bases from V and 5 bases from J, with 11 bases between. The full variable domain, its missing parts supplied by reference TRBV2 and TRBJ2-3, is EPEVTQTPSHQVTQMGQEVILRCVPISNHLYFYWYRQILGQKVEFLVSFYNNEISEKSEIFDDQFSVERPDGSNFTLKIRSTKLEDSAMYFCASRAWGDTQYFGPGTRLTVL.

This clonotype was picked up a small number of times. This chain uses TRBV27 with TRBJ1-2, with a weak D call TRBD1 (6 bases). Germline lookup yields CDR1 MNHEY and CDR2 SMNVEV (reference sequence). The CDR3 loop spans 14 amino acids. The V end was cut by 4 bases, the J end by 6 bases, with 15 bases between. The CDR3 bases are TGTGCCAGCAGTTCCAACAGGGAAATCCATGGCTACACCTTC. It translates to CASSSNREIHGYTF.